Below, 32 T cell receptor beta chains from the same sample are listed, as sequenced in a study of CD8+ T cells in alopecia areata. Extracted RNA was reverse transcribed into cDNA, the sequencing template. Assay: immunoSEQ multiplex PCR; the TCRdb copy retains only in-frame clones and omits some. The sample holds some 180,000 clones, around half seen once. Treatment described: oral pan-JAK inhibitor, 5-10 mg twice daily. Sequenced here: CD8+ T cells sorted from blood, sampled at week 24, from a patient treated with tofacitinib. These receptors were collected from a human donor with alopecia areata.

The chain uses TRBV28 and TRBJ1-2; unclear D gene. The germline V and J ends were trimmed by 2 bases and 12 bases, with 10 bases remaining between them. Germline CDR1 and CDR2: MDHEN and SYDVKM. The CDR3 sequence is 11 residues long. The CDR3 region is CASSLEGVHTF. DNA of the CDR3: TGTGCCAGCAGTTTAGAGGGCGTCCACACCTTC.

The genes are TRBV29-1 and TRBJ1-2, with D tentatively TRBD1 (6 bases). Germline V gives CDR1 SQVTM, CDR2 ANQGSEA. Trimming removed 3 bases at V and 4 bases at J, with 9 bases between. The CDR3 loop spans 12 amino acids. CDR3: CSVDEGVYGYTF. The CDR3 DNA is TGCAGCGTTGACGAGGGGGTCTATGGCTACACCTTC. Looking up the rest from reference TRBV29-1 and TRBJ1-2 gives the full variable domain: SAVISQKPSRDICQRGTSLTIQCQVDSQVTMMFWYRQQPGQSLTLIATANQGSEATYESGFVIDKFPISRPNLTFSTLTVSNMSPEDSSIYLCSVDEGVYGYTFGSGTRLTVV.

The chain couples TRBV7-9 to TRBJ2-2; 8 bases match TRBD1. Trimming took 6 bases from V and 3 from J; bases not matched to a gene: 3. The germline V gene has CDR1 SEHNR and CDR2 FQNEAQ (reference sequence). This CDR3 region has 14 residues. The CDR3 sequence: CASRTGGYTGELFF. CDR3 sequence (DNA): TGTGCCAGCAGAACAGGGGGTTACACCGGGGAGCTGTTTTTT.

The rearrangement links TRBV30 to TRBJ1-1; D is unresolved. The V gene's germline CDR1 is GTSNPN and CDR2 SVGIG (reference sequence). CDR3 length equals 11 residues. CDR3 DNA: TGTGCGGGCGGCCGTAACACTGAAGCTTTCTTT. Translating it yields CAGGRNTEAFF.

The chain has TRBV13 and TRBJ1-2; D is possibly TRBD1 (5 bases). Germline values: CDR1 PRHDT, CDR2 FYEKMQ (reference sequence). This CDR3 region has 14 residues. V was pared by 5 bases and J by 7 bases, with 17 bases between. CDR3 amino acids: CASSEQGRLSGYTF. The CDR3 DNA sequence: TGTGCCAGCAGCGAGCAGGGTCGCTTAAGTGGCTACACCTTC.

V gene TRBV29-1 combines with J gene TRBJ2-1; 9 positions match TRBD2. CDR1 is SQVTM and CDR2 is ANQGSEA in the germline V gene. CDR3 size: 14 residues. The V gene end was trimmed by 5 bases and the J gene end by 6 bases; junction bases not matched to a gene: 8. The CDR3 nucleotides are TGCAGCGTTTTTGCTAGCGGGGTGGGCAATGAGCAGTTCTTC. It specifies CSVFASGVGNEQFF.

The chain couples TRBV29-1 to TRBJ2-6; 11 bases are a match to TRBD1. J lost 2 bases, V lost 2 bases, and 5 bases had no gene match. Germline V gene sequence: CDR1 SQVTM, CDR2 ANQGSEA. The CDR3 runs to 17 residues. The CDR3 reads CSVEQRDRGAGANVLTF. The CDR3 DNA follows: TGCAGCGTTGAACAGCGGGACAGGGGGGCTGGGGCCAACGTCCTGACTTTC.

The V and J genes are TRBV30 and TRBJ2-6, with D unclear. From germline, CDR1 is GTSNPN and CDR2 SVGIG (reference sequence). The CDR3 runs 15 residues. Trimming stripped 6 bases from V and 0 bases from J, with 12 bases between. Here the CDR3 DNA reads TGTGCCTGCACTCACGGGCACTCTGGGGCCAACGTCCTGACTTTC. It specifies CACTHGHSGANVLTF.

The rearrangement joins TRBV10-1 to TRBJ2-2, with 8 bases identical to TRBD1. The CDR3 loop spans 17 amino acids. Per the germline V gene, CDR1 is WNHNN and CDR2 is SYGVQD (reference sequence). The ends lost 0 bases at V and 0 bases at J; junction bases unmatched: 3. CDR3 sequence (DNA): TGCGCCAGCAGTGAGTCTGGGACAGGACCGAACACCGGGGAGCTGTTTTTT. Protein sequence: CASSESGTGPNTGELFF.

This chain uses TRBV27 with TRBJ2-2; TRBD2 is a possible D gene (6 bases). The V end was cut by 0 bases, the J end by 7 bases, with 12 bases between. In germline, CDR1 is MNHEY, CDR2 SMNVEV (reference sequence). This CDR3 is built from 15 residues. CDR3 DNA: TGTGCCAGCAGTTTATCGGGAGGTGACGGCGGGGAGCTGTTTTTT. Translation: CASSLSGGDGGELFF.

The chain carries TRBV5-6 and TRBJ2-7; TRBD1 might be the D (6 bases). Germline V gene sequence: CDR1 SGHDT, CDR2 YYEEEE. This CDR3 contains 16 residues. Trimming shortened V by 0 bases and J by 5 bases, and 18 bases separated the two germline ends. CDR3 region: CASSLVTTGSLDEQYF. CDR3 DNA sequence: TGTGCCAGCAGCTTGGTTACGACAGGTAGCTTAGACGAGCAGTACTTC.

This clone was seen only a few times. The CDR3 here is CAWTPGQRYYGYTF. CDR3 bases: TGTGCCTGGACCCCGGGACAGAGATACTATGGCTACACCTTC. This chain joins TRBV30 and TRBJ1-2, with 7 bases lining up with TRBD1. This CDR3 comprises 14 residues. V shed 4 bases, J shed 3 bases, and the junction held 8 bases outside the gene matches. Germline lookup yields CDR1 GTSNPN and CDR2 SVGIG (reference sequence). The full variable domain, in which reference TRBV30 and TRBJ1-2 provide the parts outside the CDR3, is SQTIHQWPATLVQPVGSPLSLECTVEGTSNPNLYWYRQAAGRGLQLLFYSVGIGQISSEVPQNLSASRPQDRQFILSSKKLLLSDSGFYLCAWTPGQRYYGYTFGSGTRLTVV.

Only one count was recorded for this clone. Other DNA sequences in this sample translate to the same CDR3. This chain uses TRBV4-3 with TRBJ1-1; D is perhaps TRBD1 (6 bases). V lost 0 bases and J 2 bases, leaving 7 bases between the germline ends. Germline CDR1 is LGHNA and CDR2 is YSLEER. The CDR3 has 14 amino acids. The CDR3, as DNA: TGCGCCAGCAGCCAAGAACAGGGAAACACTGAAGCTTTCTTT. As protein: CASSQEQGNTEAFF.

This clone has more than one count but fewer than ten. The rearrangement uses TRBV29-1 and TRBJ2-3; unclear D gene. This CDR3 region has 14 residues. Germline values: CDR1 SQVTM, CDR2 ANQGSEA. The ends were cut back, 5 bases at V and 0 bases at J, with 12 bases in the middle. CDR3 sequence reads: CSVLGFTSTDTQYF. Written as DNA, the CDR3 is TGCAGCGTTCTAGGCTTTACTAGCACAGATACGCAGTATTTT.

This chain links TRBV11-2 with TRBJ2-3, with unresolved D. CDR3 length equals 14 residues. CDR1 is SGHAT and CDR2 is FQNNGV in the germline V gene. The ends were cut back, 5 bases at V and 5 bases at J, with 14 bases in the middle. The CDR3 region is CASSLAGSGDTQYF. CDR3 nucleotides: TGTGCCAGCAGCCTTGCAGGATCGGGAGATACGCAGTATTTT.

The CDR3 coding sequence is TGTGCCAGTAGTCCCGGGACAGGGGGCTACGAGCAGTACTTC. Residues: CASSPGTGGYEQYF. The chain links TRBV19 to TRBJ2-7; 11 bases fit TRBD1. The CDR3 totals 14 residues. V was pared by 5 bases and J by 3 bases, with 3 bases of the junction left unmatched. Germline CDR1 is LNHDA and CDR2 is SQIVND (reference sequence).

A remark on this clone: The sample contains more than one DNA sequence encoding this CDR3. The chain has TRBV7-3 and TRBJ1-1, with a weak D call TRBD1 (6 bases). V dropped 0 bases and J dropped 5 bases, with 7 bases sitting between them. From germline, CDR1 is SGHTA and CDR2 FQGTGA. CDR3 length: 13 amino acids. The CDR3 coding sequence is TGTGCCAGCAGCTTAACGGGGGCTACTGAAGCTTTCTTT. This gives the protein CASSLTGATEAFF.

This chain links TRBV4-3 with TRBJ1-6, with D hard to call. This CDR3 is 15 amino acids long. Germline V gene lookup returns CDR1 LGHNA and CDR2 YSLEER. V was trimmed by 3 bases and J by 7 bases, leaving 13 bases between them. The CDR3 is CASSQERFINSPLHF. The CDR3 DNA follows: TGCGCCAGCAGCCAGGAAAGGTTCATCAATTCACCCCTCCACTTT.

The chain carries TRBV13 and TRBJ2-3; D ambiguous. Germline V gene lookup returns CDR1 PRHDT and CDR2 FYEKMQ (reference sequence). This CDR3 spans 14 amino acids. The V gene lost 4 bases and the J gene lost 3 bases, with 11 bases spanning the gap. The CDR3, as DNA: TGTGCCAGCAGCTCGAAAGCCCTAACAGATACGCAGTATTTT. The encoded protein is CASSSKALTDTQYF.

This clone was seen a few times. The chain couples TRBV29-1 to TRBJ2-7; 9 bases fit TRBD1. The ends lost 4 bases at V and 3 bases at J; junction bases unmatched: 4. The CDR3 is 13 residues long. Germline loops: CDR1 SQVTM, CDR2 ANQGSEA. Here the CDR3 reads CSVVVGQGYEQYF. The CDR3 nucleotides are TGCAGCGTTGTTGTGGGACAGGGCTACGAGCAGTACTTC.

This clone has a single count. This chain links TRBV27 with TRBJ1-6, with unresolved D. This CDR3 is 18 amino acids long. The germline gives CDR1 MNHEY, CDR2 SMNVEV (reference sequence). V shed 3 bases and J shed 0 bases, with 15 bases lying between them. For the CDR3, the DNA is TGTGCCAGCAGTTTCGGGCAGACTAAGAGCTCCTATAATTCACCCCTCCACTTT. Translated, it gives CASSFGQTKSSYNSPLHF.

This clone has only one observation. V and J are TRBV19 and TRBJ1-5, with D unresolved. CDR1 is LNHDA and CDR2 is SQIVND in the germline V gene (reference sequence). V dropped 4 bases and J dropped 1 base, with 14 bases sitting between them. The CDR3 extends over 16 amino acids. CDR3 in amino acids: CASSTSGGASNQPQHF. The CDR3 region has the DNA TGTGCCAGTAGTACCTCAGGAGGCGCCAGCAATCAGCCCCAGCATTTT.

The CDR3 region is CASSGTGTVPYNEQFF. The CDR3 DNA reads as TGCGCCAGCAGTGGGACCGGGACAGTACCCTACAATGAGCAGTTCTTC. J is TRBJ2-1 and V is TRBV10-2; TRBD1 matches at 7 bases. The CDR3 runs 16 residues. CDR1 WSHSY and CDR2 SAAADI come from the germline V gene. J was trimmed by 2 bases and V by 4 bases; bases with no gene match: 8.

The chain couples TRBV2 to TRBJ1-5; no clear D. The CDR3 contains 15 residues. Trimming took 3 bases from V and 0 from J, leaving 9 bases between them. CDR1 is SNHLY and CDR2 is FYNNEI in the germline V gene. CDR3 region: CASSEDSNSNQPQHF. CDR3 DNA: TGTGCCAGCAGTGAGGACTCAAATAGCAATCAGCCCCAGCATTTT.

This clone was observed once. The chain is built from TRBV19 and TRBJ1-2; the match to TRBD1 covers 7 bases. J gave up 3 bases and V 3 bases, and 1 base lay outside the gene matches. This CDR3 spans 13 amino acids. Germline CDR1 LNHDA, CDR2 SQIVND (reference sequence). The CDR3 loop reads CASSITGDYGYTF. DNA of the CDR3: TGTGCCAGTAGTATTACAGGGGACTATGGCTACACCTTC.

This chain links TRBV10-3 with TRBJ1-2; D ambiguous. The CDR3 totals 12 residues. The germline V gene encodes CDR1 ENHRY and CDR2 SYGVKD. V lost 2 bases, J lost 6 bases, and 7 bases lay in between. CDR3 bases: TGTGCCATCAGTGAGAGTAGTGATGGCTACACCTTC. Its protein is CAISESSDGYTF.

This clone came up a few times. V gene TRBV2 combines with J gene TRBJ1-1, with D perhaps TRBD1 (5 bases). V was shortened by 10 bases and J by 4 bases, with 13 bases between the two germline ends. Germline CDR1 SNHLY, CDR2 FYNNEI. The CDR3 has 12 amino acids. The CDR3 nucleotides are TGTGCCAATGAAGGGGCGAGCACTGAAGCTTTCTTT. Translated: CANEGASTEAFF.

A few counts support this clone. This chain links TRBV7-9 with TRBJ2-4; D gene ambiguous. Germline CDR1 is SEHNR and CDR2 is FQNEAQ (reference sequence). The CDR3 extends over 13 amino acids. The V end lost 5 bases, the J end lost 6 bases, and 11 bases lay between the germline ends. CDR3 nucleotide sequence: TGTGCCAGCAGCCCTGAACACATAAACATTCAGTACTTC. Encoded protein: CASSPEHINIQYF.

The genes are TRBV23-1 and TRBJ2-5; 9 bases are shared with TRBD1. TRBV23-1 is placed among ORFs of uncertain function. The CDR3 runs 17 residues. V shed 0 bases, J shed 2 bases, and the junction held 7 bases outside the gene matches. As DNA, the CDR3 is TGCGCCAGCAGTCAATCCATGGCGACAGGGGGACAAGAGACCCAGTACTTC. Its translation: CASSQSMATGGQETQYF.

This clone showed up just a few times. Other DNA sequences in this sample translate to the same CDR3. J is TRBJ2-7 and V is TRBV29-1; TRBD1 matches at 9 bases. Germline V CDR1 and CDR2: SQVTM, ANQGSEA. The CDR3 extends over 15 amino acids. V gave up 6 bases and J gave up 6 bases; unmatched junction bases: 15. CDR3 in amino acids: CSVEKGETGGGEQYF. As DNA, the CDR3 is TGCAGCGTCGAAAAGGGGGAGACAGGGGGGGGCGAGCAGTACTTC.

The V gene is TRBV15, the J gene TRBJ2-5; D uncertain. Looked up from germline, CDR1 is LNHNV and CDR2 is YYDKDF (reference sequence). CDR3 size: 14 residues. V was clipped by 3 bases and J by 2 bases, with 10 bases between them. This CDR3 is CATSSSRRQETQYF. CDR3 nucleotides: TGTGCCACCAGCAGCTCCAGGCGACAAGAGACCCAGTACTTC.

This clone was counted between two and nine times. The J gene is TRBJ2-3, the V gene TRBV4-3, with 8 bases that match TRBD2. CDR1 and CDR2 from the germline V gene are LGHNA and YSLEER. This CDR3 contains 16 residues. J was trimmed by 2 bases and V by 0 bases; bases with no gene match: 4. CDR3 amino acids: CASSQDRRGVTDTQYF. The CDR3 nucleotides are TGCGCCAGCAGCCAAGATCGGCGGGGGGTCACAGATACGCAGTATTTT.